What follows are 5 T cell receptor beta chains derived from one specimen sequenced in a study of blood T cell repertoires in COVID-19. Sequenced by immunoSEQ multiplex PCR; TCRdb stores in-frame clones only, minus some. The sample has some 200,000 clones, roughly 80% seen once. Sequencing used peripheral blood. The receptors were gathered from a woman between 70 and 85 years old with COVID-19, enrolled during active disease.

The chain carries TRBV29-1 and TRBJ2-1, with a weak D call TRBD2 (5 bases). The CDR3 runs to 16 residues. Germline CDR1 and CDR2: SQVTM and ANQGSEA. Trimming cost V 3 bases and J 6 bases, with 21 bases left between them. CDR3 DNA: TGCAGCGTTGAGGTGGGCAGCCAGAGGGTATCCAATGAGCAGTTCTTC. Protein sequence: CSVEVGSQRVSNEQFF.

The chain recombines TRBV7-3 with TRBJ2-3, with 9 nucleotides matching TRBD2. Per germline, CDR1 SGHTA and CDR2 FQGTGA. With 1 base clipped from V and 1 base from J, the junction kept 12 bases outside the gene matches. The CDR3 contains 19 residues. The CDR3 spells CASSLRERAGGGGTDTQYF. DNA of the CDR3: TGTGCCAGCAGCTTAAGAGAGAGAGCGGGAGGCGGGGGCACAGATACGCAGTATTTT.

V gene TRBV30 combines with J gene TRBJ1-1; D not resolved. With 0 bases removed from V and 1 base from J, the gap between germline ends came to 9 bases. CDR3 length: 14 residues. CDR1 is GTSNPN, CDR2 SVGIG, per germline (reference sequence). In DNA form, the CDR3 reads TGTGCCTGGAGTGTATCGGGAGGGAACACTGAAGCTTTCTTT. Amino acid sequence: CAWSVSGGNTEAFF.

The chain couples TRBV3-1 (or the pseudogene TRBV3-2) to TRBJ2-7, with D maybe TRBD1 (5 bases). V gave up 4 bases and J gave up 9 bases, with 16 bases separating them. Germline V gene lookup returns CDR1 LGHDT and CDR2 YNNKEL (reference sequence). The CDR3 loop spans 13 amino acids. The DNA for the CDR3 is TGTGCCAGCAGCCTTAGCAGGGAACGGCGGCAGTACTTC. Protein: CASSLSRERRQYF.

V is TRBV7-9 and J is TRBJ2-1; weak D call: TRBD2 (6 bases). V shed 6 bases and J shed 4 bases, with 16 bases lying between them. This CDR3 comprises 15 residues. Per the germline V gene, CDR1 is SEHNR and CDR2 is FQNEAQ (reference sequence). CDR3 residues: CASSLATTMYNEQFF. CDR3 bases: TGTGCCAGCAGTCTAGCGACCACAATGTACAATGAGCAGTTCTTC. The full variable domain, its missing parts supplied by reference TRBV7-9 and TRBJ2-1, is DTGVSQNPRHKITKRGQNVTFRCDPISEHNRLYWYRQTLGQGPEFLTYFQNEAQLEKSRLLSDRFSAERPKGSFSTLEIQRTEQGDSAMYLCASSLATTMYNEQFFGPGTRLTVL.